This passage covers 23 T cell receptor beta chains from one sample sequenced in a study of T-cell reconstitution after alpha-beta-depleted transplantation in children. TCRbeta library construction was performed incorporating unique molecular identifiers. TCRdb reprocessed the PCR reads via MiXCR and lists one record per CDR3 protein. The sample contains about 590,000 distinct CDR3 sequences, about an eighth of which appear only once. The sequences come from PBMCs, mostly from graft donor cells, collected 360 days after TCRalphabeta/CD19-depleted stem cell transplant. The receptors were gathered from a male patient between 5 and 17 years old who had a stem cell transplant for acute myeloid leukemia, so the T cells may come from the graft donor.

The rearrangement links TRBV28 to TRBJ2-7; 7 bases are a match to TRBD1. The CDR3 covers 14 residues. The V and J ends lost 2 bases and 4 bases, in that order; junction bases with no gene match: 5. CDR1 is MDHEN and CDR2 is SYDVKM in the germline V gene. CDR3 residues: CASSLDRVLYEQYF. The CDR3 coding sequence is TGTGCCAGCAGTTTAGACAGGGTATTGTACGAGCAGTACTTC.

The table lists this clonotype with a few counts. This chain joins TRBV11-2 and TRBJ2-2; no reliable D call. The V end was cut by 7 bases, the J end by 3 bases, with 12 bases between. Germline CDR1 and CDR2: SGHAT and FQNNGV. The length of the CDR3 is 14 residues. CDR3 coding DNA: TGTGCCAGCACCCCGGCAGGCCACACCGGGGAGCTGTTTTTT. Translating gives CASTPAGHTGELFF.

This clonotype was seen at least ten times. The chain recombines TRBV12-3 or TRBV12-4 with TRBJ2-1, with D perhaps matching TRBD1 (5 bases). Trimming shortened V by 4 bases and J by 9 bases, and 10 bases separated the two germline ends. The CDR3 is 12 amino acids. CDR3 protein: CASSSTGVEQFF. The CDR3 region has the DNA TGTGCCAGCAGTTCTACAGGTGTTGAGCAGTTCTTC.

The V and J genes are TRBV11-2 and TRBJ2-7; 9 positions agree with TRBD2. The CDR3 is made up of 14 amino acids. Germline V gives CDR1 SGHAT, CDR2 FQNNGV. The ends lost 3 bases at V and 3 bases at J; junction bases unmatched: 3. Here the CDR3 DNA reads TGTGCCAGCAGCTTCGGGACTAGCATCTACGAGCAGTACTTC. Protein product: CASSFGTSIYEQYF.

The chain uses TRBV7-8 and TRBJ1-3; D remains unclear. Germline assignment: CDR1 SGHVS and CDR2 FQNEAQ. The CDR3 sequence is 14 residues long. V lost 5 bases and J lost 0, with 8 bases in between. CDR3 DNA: TGTGCCAGCAGCATGCCACTCTCTGGAAACACCATATATTTT. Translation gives CASSMPLSGNTIYF.

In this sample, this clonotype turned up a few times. CDR3 DNA sequence: TGTGCCAGCAGTTTTCGGCAGGGGGGAGAAAAACTGTTTTTT. Its translation is CASSFRQGGEKLFF. The rearrangement links TRBV27 to TRBJ1-4, with 7 bases that match TRBD1. The CDR3 contains 14 residues. Germline CDR1 is MNHEY and CDR2 is SMNVEV (reference sequence). Trimming at V came to 3 bases and at J to 8 bases, leaving 6 bases not matched to a gene.

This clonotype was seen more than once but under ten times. CDR3 amino acids: CASSAGRGEDTQYF. The CDR3 DNA sequence: TGTGCCAGCAGCGCCGGGCGCGGGGAAGATACGCAGTATTTT. V gene TRBV11-3 combines with J gene TRBJ2-3; a weak D match, TRBD2 (6 bases). The germline CDR1 and CDR2 sequences are SGHNT and YENEEA. The CDR3 has 14 amino acids. V shed 5 bases and J shed 5 bases, with 14 bases lying between them. Together with reference TRBV11-3 and TRBJ2-3, the CDR3 gives the full variable domain: EAGVVQSPRYKIIEKKQPVAFWCNPISGHNTLYWYLQNLGQGPELLIRYENEEAVDDSQLPKDRFSAERLKGVDSTLKIQPAELGDSAVYLCASSAGRGEDTQYFGPGTRLTVL.

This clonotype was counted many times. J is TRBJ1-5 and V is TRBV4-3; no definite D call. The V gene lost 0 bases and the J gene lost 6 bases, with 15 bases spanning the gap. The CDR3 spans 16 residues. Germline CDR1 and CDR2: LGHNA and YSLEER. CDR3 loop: CASSQDRPGTGQPQHF. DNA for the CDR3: TGCGCCAGCAGCCAAGATCGGCCAGGTACCGGTCAGCCCCAGCATTTT.

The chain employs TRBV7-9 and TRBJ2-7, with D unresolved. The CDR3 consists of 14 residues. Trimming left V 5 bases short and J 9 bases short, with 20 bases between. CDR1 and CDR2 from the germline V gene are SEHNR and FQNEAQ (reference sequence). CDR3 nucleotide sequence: TGTGCCAGCAGCGCCGGCGTGAGTGTGGGATGGCAGTACTTC. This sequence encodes CASSAGVSVGWQYF. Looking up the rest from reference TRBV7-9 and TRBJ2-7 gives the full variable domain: DTGVSQNPRHKITKRGQNVTFRCDPISEHNRLYWYRQTLGQGPEFLTYFQNEAQLEKSRLLSDRFSAERPKGSFSTLEIQRTEQGDSAMYLCASSAGVSVGWQYFGPGTRLTVT.

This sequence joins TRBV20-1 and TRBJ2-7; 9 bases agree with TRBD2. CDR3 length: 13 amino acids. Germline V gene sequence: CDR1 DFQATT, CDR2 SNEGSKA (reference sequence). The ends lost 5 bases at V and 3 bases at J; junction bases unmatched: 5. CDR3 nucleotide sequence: TGCAGTGCTGGGCGGGGGGGGAGCTACGAGCAGTACTTC. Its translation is CSAGRGGSYEQYF.

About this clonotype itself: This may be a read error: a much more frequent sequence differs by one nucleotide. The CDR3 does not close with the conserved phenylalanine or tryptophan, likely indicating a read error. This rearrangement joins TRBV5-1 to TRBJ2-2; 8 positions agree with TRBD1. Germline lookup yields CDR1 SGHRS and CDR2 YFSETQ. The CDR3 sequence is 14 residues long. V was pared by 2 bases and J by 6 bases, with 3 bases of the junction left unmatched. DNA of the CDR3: TGCGCCAGCAGCTTAACAGGGGGACCCGGGGAGCTGTTTTCT. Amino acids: CASSLTGGPGELFS.

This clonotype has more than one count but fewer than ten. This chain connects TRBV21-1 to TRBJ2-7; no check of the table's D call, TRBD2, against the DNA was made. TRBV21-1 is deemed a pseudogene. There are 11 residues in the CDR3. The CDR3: CASIREYEQYF. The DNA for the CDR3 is TGTGCCAGCATAAGGGAGTACGAGCAGTACTTC.

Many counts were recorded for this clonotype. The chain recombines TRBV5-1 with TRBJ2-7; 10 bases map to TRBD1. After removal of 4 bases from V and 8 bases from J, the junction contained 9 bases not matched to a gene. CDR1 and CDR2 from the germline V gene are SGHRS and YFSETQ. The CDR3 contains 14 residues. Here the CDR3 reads CASSPGTGATQQYF. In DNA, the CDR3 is TGCGCCAGCAGCCCCGGGACAGGGGCCACTCAGCAGTACTTC.

CDR3 sequence: CASSPPLTPSYNEQFF. CDR3 coding DNA: TGTGCCAGCAGCCCACCGCTCACCCCCTCATACAATGAGCAGTTCTTC. The gene calls are TRBV13 and TRBJ2-1, with D unclear. The germline gives CDR1 PRHDT, CDR2 FYEKMQ (reference sequence). Trimming took off 5 bases at V and 4 bases at J, with 18 bases between the two ends. The CDR3 runs to 16 residues. The variable domain in full, completed from reference TRBV13 and TRBJ2-1, reads AAGVIQSPRHLIKEKRETATLKCYPIPRHDTVYWYQQGPGQDPQFLISFYEKMQSDKGSIPDRFSAQQFSDYHSELNMSSLELGDSALYFCASSPPLTPSYNEQFFGPGTRLTVL.

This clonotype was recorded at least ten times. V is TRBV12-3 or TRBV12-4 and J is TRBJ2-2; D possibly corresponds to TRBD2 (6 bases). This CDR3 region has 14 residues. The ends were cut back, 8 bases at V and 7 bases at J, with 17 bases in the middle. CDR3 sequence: CASRFGGFGGELFF. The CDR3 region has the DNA TGTGCCAGCCGATTTGGGGGGTTCGGCGGGGAGCTGTTTTTT.

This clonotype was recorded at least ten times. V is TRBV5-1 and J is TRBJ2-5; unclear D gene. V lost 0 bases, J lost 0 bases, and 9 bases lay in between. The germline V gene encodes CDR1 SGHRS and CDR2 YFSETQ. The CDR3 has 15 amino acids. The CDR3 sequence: CASSLVARDQETQYF. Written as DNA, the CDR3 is TGCGCCAGCAGCTTGGTAGCAAGAGACCAAGAGACCCAGTACTTC.

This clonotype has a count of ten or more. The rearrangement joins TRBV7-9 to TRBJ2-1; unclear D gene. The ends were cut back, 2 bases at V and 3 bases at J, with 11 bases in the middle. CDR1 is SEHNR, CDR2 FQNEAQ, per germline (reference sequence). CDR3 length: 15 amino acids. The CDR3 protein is CASSLRYESYNEQFF. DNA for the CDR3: TGTGCCAGCAGCTTAAGATATGAGAGCTACAATGAGCAGTTCTTC. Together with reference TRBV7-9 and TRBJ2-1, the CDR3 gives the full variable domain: DTGVSQNPRHKITKRGQNVTFRCDPISEHNRLYWYRQTLGQGPEFLTYFQNEAQLEKSRLLSDRFSAERPKGSFSTLEIQRTEQGDSAMYLCASSLRYESYNEQFFGPGTRLTVL.

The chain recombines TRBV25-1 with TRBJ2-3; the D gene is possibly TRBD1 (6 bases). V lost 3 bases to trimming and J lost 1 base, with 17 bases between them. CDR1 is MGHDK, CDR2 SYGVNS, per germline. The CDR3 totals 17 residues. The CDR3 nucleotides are TGTGCCAGCAGTGACCCTACAGGGCCGTATGGCACAGATACGCAGTATTTT. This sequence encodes CASSDPTGPYGTDTQYF.

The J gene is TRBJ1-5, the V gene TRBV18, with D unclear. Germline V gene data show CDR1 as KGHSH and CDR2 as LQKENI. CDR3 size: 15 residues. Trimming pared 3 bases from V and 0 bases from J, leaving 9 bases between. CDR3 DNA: TGTGCCAGCTCACCTGGACGGGTTAGCAATCAGCCCCAGCATTTT. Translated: CASSPGRVSNQPQHF.

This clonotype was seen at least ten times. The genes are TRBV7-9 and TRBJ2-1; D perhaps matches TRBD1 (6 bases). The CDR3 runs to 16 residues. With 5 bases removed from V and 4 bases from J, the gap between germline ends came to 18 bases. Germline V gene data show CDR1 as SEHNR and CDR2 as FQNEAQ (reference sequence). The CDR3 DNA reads TGTGCCAGCAGCATGGGGGCTAAGAAGCCGTACAATGAGCAGTTCTTC. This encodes CASSMGAKKPYNEQFF.

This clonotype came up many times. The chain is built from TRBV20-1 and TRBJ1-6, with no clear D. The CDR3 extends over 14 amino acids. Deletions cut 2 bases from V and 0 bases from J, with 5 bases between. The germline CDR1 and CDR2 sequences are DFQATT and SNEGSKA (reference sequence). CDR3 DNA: TGCAGTGCTAGACAGGTCTCCTATAATTCACCCCTCCACTTT. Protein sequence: CSARQVSYNSPLHF.

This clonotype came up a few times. The CDR3 DNA reads TGCGCCAGCAGCCAAGATTGGAGGACTAGCGGGAAAAATGAGCAGTTCTTC. It translates to CASSQDWRTSGKNEQFF. The chain carries TRBV4-3 and TRBJ2-1; 12 bases match TRBD2. The germline gives CDR1 LGHNA, CDR2 YSLEER. The V and J ends lost 0 bases and 7 bases, in that order; junction bases with no gene match: 7. CDR3 length: 17 residues.

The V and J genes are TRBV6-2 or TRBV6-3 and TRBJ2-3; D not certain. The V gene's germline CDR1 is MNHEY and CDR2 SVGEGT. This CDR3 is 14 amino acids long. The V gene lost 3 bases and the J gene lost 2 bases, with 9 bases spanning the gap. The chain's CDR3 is CASSYLALTDTQYF. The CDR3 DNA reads TGTGCCAGCAGTTATCTTGCCCTCACAGATACGCAGTATTTT.